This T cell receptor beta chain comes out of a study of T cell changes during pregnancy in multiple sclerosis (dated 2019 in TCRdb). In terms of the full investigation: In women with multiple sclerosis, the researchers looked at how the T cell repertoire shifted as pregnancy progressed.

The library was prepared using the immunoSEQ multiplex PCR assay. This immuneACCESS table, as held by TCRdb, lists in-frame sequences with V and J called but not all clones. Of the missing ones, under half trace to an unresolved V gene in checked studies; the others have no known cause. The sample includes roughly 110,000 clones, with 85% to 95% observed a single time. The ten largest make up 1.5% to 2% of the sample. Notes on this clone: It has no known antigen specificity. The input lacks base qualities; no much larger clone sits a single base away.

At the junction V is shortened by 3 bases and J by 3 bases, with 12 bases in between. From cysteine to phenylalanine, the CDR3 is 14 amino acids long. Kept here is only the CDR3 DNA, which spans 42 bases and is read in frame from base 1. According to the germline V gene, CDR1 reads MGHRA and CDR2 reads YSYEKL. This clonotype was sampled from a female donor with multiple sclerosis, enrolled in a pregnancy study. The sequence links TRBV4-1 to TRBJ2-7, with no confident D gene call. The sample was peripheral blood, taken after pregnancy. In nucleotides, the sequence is TGCGCCAGCAGCCATGAAATTAGTCTCTACGAGCAGTACTTC. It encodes CASSHEISLYEQYF.